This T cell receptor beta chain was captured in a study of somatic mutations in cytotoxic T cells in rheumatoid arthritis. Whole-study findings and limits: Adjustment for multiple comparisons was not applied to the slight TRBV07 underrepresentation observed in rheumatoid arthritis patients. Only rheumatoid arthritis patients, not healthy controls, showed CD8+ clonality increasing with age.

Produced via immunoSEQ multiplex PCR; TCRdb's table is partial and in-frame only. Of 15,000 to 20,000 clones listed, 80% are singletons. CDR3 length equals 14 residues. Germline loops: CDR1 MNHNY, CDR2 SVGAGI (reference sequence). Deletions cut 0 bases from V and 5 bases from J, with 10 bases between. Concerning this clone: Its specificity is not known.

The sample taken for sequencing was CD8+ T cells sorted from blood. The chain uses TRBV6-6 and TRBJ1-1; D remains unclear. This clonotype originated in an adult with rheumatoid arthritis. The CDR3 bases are TGTGCCAGCAGTTACTCAGGGCTCCAAACTGAAGCTTTCTTT. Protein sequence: CASSYSGLQTEAFF.